One sample yielded the 22 T cell receptor beta chains listed below, sequenced in a study of CD8+ T cells in alopecia areata. Isolated RNA was reverse transcribed into cDNA used as the sequencing template. Sequencing was performed with immunoSEQ multiplex PCR; in TCRdb, only in-frame clones are kept and a portion is missing. This repertoire shows 150,000 to 200,000 clones, about 54% found once; its top ten account for over 4%. Sequenced sample: CD4+ T cells sorted from blood. The receptors derive from a human donor in good health.

This clone was counted a few times. The chain has TRBV5-6 and TRBJ2-5; D is unclear. The CDR3 contains 14 residues. Germline CDR1 SGHDT, CDR2 YYEEEE. Trimming cost V 2 bases and J 2 bases, with 10 bases left between them. The CDR3 coding sequence is TGTGCCAGCAGCTTTTTGGTAAAGCAAGAGACCCAGTACTTC. Its protein is CASSFLVKQETQYF.

This clone was picked up a small number of times. The V gene is TRBV30, the J gene TRBJ2-4; D gene unclear. The CDR3 covers 13 residues. V gave up 5 bases and J gave up 1 base, with 9 bases separating them. Germline V gives CDR1 GTSNPN, CDR2 SVGIG (reference sequence). The CDR3 spells CAWGPGAKNIQYF. In nucleotides, the CDR3 is TGTGCCTGGGGACCTGGGGCCAAAAACATTCAGTACTTC.

The table lists this clone with a few counts. The chain uses TRBV5-1 and TRBJ1-1; weak D call: TRBD1 (6 bases). Germline loops: CDR1 SGHRS, CDR2 YFSETQ. This CDR3 has 15 amino acids. Trimming cost V 7 bases and J 0 bases, with 16 bases left between them. The CDR3 DNA is TGCGCCAGCGTGGGTACGGCAGGGGTGAACACTGAAGCTTTCTTT. Translated: CASVGTAGVNTEAFF.

This chain uses TRBV29-1 with TRBJ2-3; tentatively, D is TRBD2 (5 bases). In germline, CDR1 is SQVTM, CDR2 ANQGSEA. The CDR3 length is 14 residues. V dropped 6 bases and J dropped 0 bases, with 13 bases sitting between them. CDR3 sequence (DNA): TGCAGCGTAGGGAGCGGAACTAGCACAGATACGCAGTATTTT. This encodes CSVGSGTSTDTQYF.

This clone has a handful of counts. The V and J genes are TRBV18 and TRBJ2-3; a weak D match, TRBD1 (5 bases). The CDR3 extends over 14 amino acids. Germline assignment: CDR1 KGHSH and CDR2 LQKENI. V lost 1 base to trimming and J lost 8 bases, with 13 bases between them. As DNA, the CDR3 is TGTGCCAGCTCACCACTCGAACCTAGGGGTACGCAGTATTTT. It translates to CASSPLEPRGTQYF. The variable domain in full, with the rest retrieved from reference TRBV18 and TRBJ2-3, is NAGVMQNPRHLVRRRGQEARLRCSPMKGHSHVYWYRQLPEEGLKFMVYLQKENIIDESGMPKERFSAEFPKEGPSILRIQQVVRGDSAAYFCASSPLEPRGTQYFGPGTRLTVL.

A few counts support this clone. The V gene is TRBV11-2, the J gene TRBJ2-2; the D gene is possibly TRBD2 (5 bases). The CDR3 is made up of 17 amino acids. Germline V gene data show CDR1 as SGHAT and CDR2 as FQNNGV. V lost 3 bases, J lost 4 bases, and 18 bases lay in between. CDR3: CASSFYPFGGSTGELFF. For the CDR3, the DNA is TGTGCCAGCAGCTTTTATCCGTTCGGAGGTTCCACCGGGGAGCTGTTTTTT.

This clone was detected only a few times. This chain links TRBV7-9 with TRBJ2-7, with TRBD2 matching 8 bases. The CDR3 sequence is 12 residues long. Germline CDR1 is SEHNR and CDR2 is FQNEAQ (reference sequence). With 3 bases clipped from V and 6 bases from J, the junction kept 1 base outside the gene matches. The CDR3 sequence: CASSFLAGEQYF. DNA for the CDR3: TGTGCCAGCAGCTTTCTAGCGGGCGAGCAGTACTTC.

This clone occurred a few times. The chain recombines TRBV21-1 with TRBJ1-2; no check of the table's D call, TRBD1, against the DNA was made. TRBV21-1 is a known pseudogene. The CDR3 sequence is 11 residues long. The CDR3 loop is CASSKDSGYTF. The CDR3 DNA reads as TGTGCCAGCAGCAAGGACAGCGGCTACACCTTC.

This clone was seen a handful of times. The chain joins TRBV4-1 to TRBJ1-2; 8 bases align to TRBD1. The V and J ends lost 3 bases and 8 bases, in that order; junction bases with no gene match: 8. Germline CDR1 MGHRA, CDR2 YSYEKL. This CDR3 is 14 amino acids long. CDR3 sequence (DNA): TGCGCCAGCAGCCAGCCCGGGACAGGTCACGGCTACACCTTC. Protein product: CASSQPGTGHGYTF.

This clone was detected a few times. The rearrangement joins TRBV27 to TRBJ1-2, with D perhaps matching TRBD1 (6 bases). V gave up 3 bases and J gave up 4 bases, with 15 bases separating them. The CDR3 is made up of 15 amino acids. Germline values: CDR1 MNHEY, CDR2 SMNVEV (reference sequence). Here the CDR3 reads CASSFGQSPLYGYTF. In DNA, the CDR3 is TGTGCCAGCAGTTTTGGACAGTCGCCTCTCTATGGCTACACCTTC.

CDR3 nucleotide sequence: TGTGCCAGCAGTCCGGACAGTTACGAGCAGTACTTC. Amino acid sequence: CASSPDSYEQYF. The rearrangement uses TRBV28 and TRBJ2-7, with D possibly TRBD1 on 6 matching bases. Germline lookup yields CDR1 MDHEN and CDR2 SYDVKM. This CDR3 has 12 amino acids. Trimming pared 5 bases from V and 4 bases from J, leaving 9 bases between.

V is TRBV19 and J is TRBJ2-1; perhaps TRBD2 as D (6 bases). V lost 5 bases and J lost 2, with 10 bases in between. Germline assignment: CDR1 LNHDA and CDR2 SQIVND (reference sequence). This CDR3 has 14 amino acids. In DNA form, the CDR3 reads TGTGCCAGTAGTCACCTAGCGCCCTACAATGAGCAGTTCTTC. Encoded protein: CASSHLAPYNEQFF.

The V gene is TRBV2, the J gene TRBJ2-2; 7 bases are shared with TRBD1. The V and J ends lost 6 bases and 6 bases, in that order; junction bases with no gene match: 7. CDR3 length equals 14 residues. CDR1 and CDR2 (germline): SNHLY, FYNNEI. This chain's CDR3 is CASRRQGVAGELFF. Written as DNA, the CDR3 is TGTGCCAGCAGACGACAGGGTGTCGCCGGGGAGCTGTTTTTT.

CDR3 bases: TGTGCCAGCAGCGTAGGATCGGGGGAAAGAAATGAGCAGTTCTTC. Translating gives CASSVGSGERNEQFF. V gene TRBV9 combines with J gene TRBJ2-1; TRBD2 might be the D (6 bases). The V gene lost 0 bases and the J gene lost 7 bases, with 14 bases spanning the gap. The CDR3 is 15 amino acids. Germline V gene data show CDR1 as SGDLS and CDR2 as YYNGEE.

This chain uses TRBV2 with TRBJ2-5; 10 positions agree with TRBD1. V dropped 6 bases and J dropped 2; count of bases not matched to a gene: 6. The length of the CDR3 is 15 residues. The germline V gene encodes CDR1 SNHLY and CDR2 FYNNEI. This CDR3 is CASSLDRGKQETQYF. The CDR3 DNA follows: TGTGCCAGCAGCTTGGACAGGGGGAAGCAAGAGACCCAGTACTTC.

This clone has just a few counts. This chain connects TRBV29-1 to TRBJ2-1, with D tentatively TRBD2 (5 bases). Trimming shortened V by 6 bases and J by 7 bases, and 10 bases separated the two germline ends. The CDR3 covers 11 residues. Germline assignment: CDR1 SQVTM and CDR2 ANQGSEA. Here the CDR3 reads CSVRVANEQFF. As DNA, the CDR3 is TGCAGCGTAAGAGTAGCGAATGAGCAGTTCTTC.

V and J are TRBV28 and TRBJ2-1; D is undetermined. Deletions cut 6 bases from V and 8 bases from J, with 17 bases between. CDR3 length: 14 residues. Per germline, CDR1 MDHEN and CDR2 SYDVKM. In DNA form, the CDR3 reads TGTGCCAGCAGCCCGAGTCTAGACCACGATGAGCAGTTCTTC. Residues: CASSPSLDHDEQFF.

The CDR3 DNA follows: TGCAGCGTTCCTGGTGCTTCAGGGACCCAGTACTTC. It codes for CSVPGASGTQYF. This chain joins TRBV29-1 and TRBJ2-5, with D uncertain. V shed 5 bases and J shed 7 bases, with 14 bases lying between them. The CDR3 runs to 12 residues. Germline values: CDR1 SQVTM, CDR2 ANQGSEA.

This chain links TRBV5-4 with TRBJ2-5; TRBD1 aligns across 7 bases. The germline V gene encodes CDR1 SGHNT and CDR2 YYREEE (reference sequence). V lost 5 bases, J lost 5 bases, and 6 bases stayed unmatched. CDR3 length: 13 residues. The CDR3 DNA sequence: TGTGCCAGCAGTCCCCCGGACAGGGAGACCCAGTACTTC. As protein: CASSPPDRETQYF.

The rearrangement uses TRBV2 and TRBJ2-7; 7 bases fit TRBD1. The CDR3 sequence is 14 residues long. CDR1 is SNHLY and CDR2 is FYNNEI in the germline V gene. The ends lost 7 bases at V and 5 bases at J; junction bases unmatched: 11. This CDR3 is CASIPFGTDDEQYF. CDR3 in DNA: TGTGCCAGCATTCCATTCGGGACAGACGACGAGCAGTACTTC.

The genes are TRBV5-1 and TRBJ2-3; TRBD1 agrees at 9 bases. Germline assignment: CDR1 SGHRS and CDR2 YFSETQ. V lost 4 bases and J lost 4; bases outside the gene matches: 10. This CDR3 has 16 residues. CDR3 nucleotide sequence: TGCGCCAGCAGCGGAAAACAGGGGGCGGGAGCAGATACGCAGTATTTT. This gives the protein CASSGKQGAGADTQYF.

This clone was seen more than once but under ten times. In DNA, the CDR3 is TGTGCCAGCAGCTTGGGGACAGAATACAATGAGCAGTTCTTC. It specifies CASSLGTEYNEQFF. The V gene is TRBV7-8, the J gene TRBJ2-1; TRBD1 matches at 7 bases. CDR3 size: 14 residues. Germline trimming cut 3 bases from V and 4 bases from J; bases unmatched to any gene: 3. Germline-derived CDR1 and CDR2 are SGHVS and FQNEAQ.